Listed below are T cell receptor beta chains from one sample, sequenced in a study of early T cells in non-severe SARS-CoV-2 infection. TCRdb analysed the 5' RACE reads with MiXCR anew, one entry per CDR3 protein. The table includes more than 60,000 distinct CDR3 sequences, approximately 13% detected once. The source material was whole blood, sampled at baseline. These receptors came from an adult who was a healthcare worker with PCR-confirmed SARS-CoV-2 infection or an uninfected control (not recorded which). Both conserved end residues are part of each CDR3. The D gene is left open where the match is weak. A row's size may be missing; if present it is once, few, many or a size class.

v_gene	abundance	d_gene	j_gene	CDR3nt	CDR3aa
TRBV15	few	.	TRBJ1-1	TGTGCCACCAGCAGAGATTATGCGGGGCCGAACACTGAAGCTTTCTTT	CATSRDYAGPNTEAFF
TRBV28	.	TRBD2	TRBJ2-3	TGTGCCAGCAGTTTTAGCGGGGGGGCCAAAGATACGCAGTATTTT	CASSFSGGAKDTQYF
TRBV11-2	many	TRBD2	TRBJ2-5	TGTGCCAGCAGCTCTAGCGGGGGGGCCGGTGAGACCCAGTACTTC	CASSSSGGAGETQYF
TRBV12-3/TRBV12-4	.	.	TRBJ2-3	TGTGCCAGCAGTTTAGCCCAGCGTGGTTTTAGAGCAGATACGCAGTATTTT	CASSLAQRGFRADTQYF
TRBV29-1	many	.	TRBJ1-1	TGCAGCGTTGAACTCTACACTGAAGCTTTCTTT	CSVELYTEAFF
TRBV29-1	.	TRBD2	TRBJ2-1	TGCAGCGTTGTACTAGCGGGGGAGCAGTTCTTC	CSVVLAGEQFF
TRBV7-8	many	.	TRBJ2-7	TGTGCCAGCCGAGGGAGCGGCTCCTACGAGCAGTACTTC	CASRGSGSYEQYF
TRBV5-1	few	TRBD1	TRBJ2-3	TGCGCCAGCAGCTTAAGACAGGGGGCAGGGGATACGCAGTATTTT	CASSLRQGAGDTQYF
TRBV20-1	.	TRBD1	TRBJ2-2	TGCAGTGCTAGAGGGGACAGGACGAACACCGGGGAGCTGTTTTTT	CSARGDRTNTGELFF
TRBV28	many	.	TRBJ2-5	TGTGCCAGCAGTTTATTGCAAGAGACCCAGTACTTC	CASSLLQETQYF
TRBV29-1	.	.	TRBJ1-2	TGCAGCGTTGGGGGCCCAGGGGAACGCGGCTACACCTTC	CSVGGPGERGYTF
TRBV12-3/TRBV12-4	.	.	TRBJ1-4	TGTGCCAGCAGTTTCGCGGAAAAACTGTTTTTT	CASSFAEKLFF
TRBV20-1	.	TRBD2	TRBJ2-1	TGCAGACCTGGCGGGGGGTACAATGAGCAGTTCTTC	CRPGGGYNEQFF
TRBV5-6	.	.	TRBJ1-1	TGTGCCAGCAGGTGGTACGAGGGGCTACGGAACACTGAAGCTTTCTTT	CASRWYEGLRNTEAFF
TRBV29-1	.	.	TRBJ2-7	TGCAGCGTGGAATCACAGGGAGCGTTCTACGAGCAGTACTTC	CSVESQGAFYEQYF
TRBV10-3	.	TRBD2	TRBJ2-5	TGTGCCATCAGCGGGACTAGCGGGATCTGGGAGACCCAGTACTTC	CAISGTSGIWETQYF
TRBV28	many	TRBD2	TRBJ2-3	TGTGCCAGCAGTTTAAAGCGGGGGGGCGCGCAGTATTTT	CASSLKRGGAQYF
TRBV4-1	.	TRBD2	TRBJ2-7	TGCGCCAGCAGCCGCGGGGGCGAGCAGTACTTC	CASSRGGEQYF
TRBV12-3/TRBV12-4	few	.	TRBJ2-5	TGTGCCAGCAGCTTCTACACCCCGACCGGAGAGACCCAGTACTTC	CASSFYTPTGETQYF
TRBV6-5	few	.	TRBJ1-1	TGTGCCAGCAGACACGATATGACAGGCGTCATGAACACTGAAGCTTTCTTT	CASRHDMTGVMNTEAFF
TRBV18	few	.	TRBJ1-1	TGTGCCAGCTCCGAACTCACTGAAGCTTTCTTT	CASSELTEAFF
TRBV7-9	many	.	TRBJ2-7	TGTGCCAGCAGCTCCCACCTGGCGTCCTACGAGCAGTACTTC	CASSSHLASYEQYF
TRBV28	.	.	TRBJ2-7	TGTGCCAGCAGGGGGACGACAGGAAGATACGAGCAGTACTTC	CASRGTTGRYEQYF
TRBV20-1	.	TRBD1	TRBJ2-1	TGCAGTGCTAGAGGAGAGACAGGGGTCACACCCAATGAGCAGTTCTTC	CSARGETGVTPNEQFF